Listed below are T cell receptor beta chains from one sample, sequenced in a study of cytomegalovirus exposure and HLA in healthy donors. Measured with immunoSEQ multiplex PCR; TCRdb has only the in-frame clones, and not every one. The sample holds around 63,000 clones, about 71% seen once. The specimen was PBMCs. Every receptor here comes from a man in his 60s in good health and CMV-seropositive. Each CDR3 is given with its conserved first and last residue. Fields, in order: J gene, CDR3 length, clone size, D gene, V gene, CDR3 DNA, CDR3 protein. D genes are given only for firm matches. Size tells how often a clone was seen (once, few, many) or the class of an expanded clone, and some rows leave it out.

>TRBJ2-7|15|once|TRBD2|TRBV11-2
TGTGCCAGCAGCTCCTGGACTAGCGATTCCTACGAGCAGTACTTC
CASSSWTSDSYEQYF
>TRBJ2-3|15|few|NA|TRBV5-1
TGCGCCAGCAGCTTCCAGGGGTCAGGGACAGATACGCAGTATTTT
CASSFQGSGTDTQYF
>TRBJ1-4|18|NA|TRBD1|TRBV7-8
TGTGCCAGCAGCTTAGGATTCAGAGGGACAGGGAGAGGTGAAAAACTGTTTTTT
CASSLGFRGTGRGEKLFF
>TRBJ2-5|13|NA|NA|TRBV10-3
TGTGCCATCAGTTCGGGACAACAAGAGACCCAGTACTTC
CAISSGQQETQYF
>TRBJ2-1|17|once|TRBD2|TRBV5-8
TGTGCCAGCAGCTTGGTCCTAACTAGCGGGAGGGCCGGTGAGCAGTTCTTC
CASSLVLTSGRAGEQFF
>TRBJ2-1|16|NA|NA|TRBV27
TGTGCCAGCAGCCCCACCGGATACAATCTGAGGGATGAGCAGTTCTTC
CASSPTGYNLRDEQFF
>TRBJ1-4|15|NA|NA|TRBV6-4
TGTGCCAGCAGTCGGGACTTTGCAACTAATGAAAAACTGTTTTTT
CASSRDFATNEKLFF
>TRBJ1-1|13|few|NA|TRBV6-5
TGTGCCAGCAGCCCAGGATTGAACACTGAAGCTTTCTTT
CASSPGLNTEAFF
>TRBJ2-3|12|once|NA|TRBV4-2
TGTGCCAGCAGCCAAGCTACAGATACGCAGTATTTT
CASSQATDTQYF
>TRBJ2-2|17|once|TRBD2|TRBV5-1
TGCGCCAGCAGCTTGCAAGCGGGAGGCTCGAACACCGGGGAGCTGTTTTTT
CASSLQAGGSNTGELFF
>TRBJ1-2|12|NA|TRBD1|TRBV6-5
TGTGCCAGCAGTTACCAGGGGGATAGCTACACCTTC
CASSYQGDSYTF
>TRBJ1-1|13|few|NA|TRBV2
TGTGCCAGCACCCGGGGGATGAACACTGAAGCTTTCTTT
CASTRGMNTEAFF
>TRBJ2-1|12|few|TRBD1|TRBV29-1
TGCAGCGCATCAGGGGGCCGGAATGAGCAGTTCTTC
CSASGGRNEQFF
>TRBJ2-3|18|NA|TRBD2|TRBV11-3
TGTGCCAGCAGCTTAGGATTCCTAGCGGCCTCTAGCACAGATACGCAGTATTTT
CASSLGFLAASSTDTQYF
>TRBJ1-2|15|NA|NA|TRBV11-3
TGTGCCAGCAGCTTAGACTGGGGACATAACTATGGCTACACCTTC
CASSLDWGHNYGYTF
>TRBJ2-7|16|NA|TRBD2|TRBV7-9
TGTGCCAGCAGCTTAGGACTAGCGGGGGAAAGGTCAGAGCAGTACTTC
CASSLGLAGERSEQYF
>TRBJ1-2|12|few|NA|TRBV2
TGTGCCAGCCGGGGTGCTAACTATGGCTACACCTTC
CASRGANYGYTF
>TRBJ1-5|14|few|NA|TRBV5-5
TGTGCCAGCAGCTTTGGAGGGGACAATCAGCCCCAGCATTTT
CASSFGGDNQPQHF
>TRBJ2-2|17|NA|TRBD1|TRBV27
TGTGCCAGCAGTTCGGGGGTTACAGGGGGCGTAAGCGGGGAGCTGTTTTTT
CASSSGVTGGVSGELFF
>TRBJ2-3|15|NA|TRBD2|TRBV10-3
TGTGCCATCAGTTTAGCGGGGGGGGGAGAAGATACGCAGTATTTT
CAISLAGGGEDTQYF
>TRBJ2-1|16|NA|TRBD2|TRBV25-1
TGTGCCAGCAGTGAATACAGGGCTAGCGGGTATGATGAGCAGTTCTTC
CASSEYRASGYDEQFF
>TRBJ2-1|15|NA|TRBD1|TRBV7-2
TGTGCCAGCAGCTGGGGACAGGGGGGACCTAATGAGCAGTTCTTC
CASSWGQGGPNEQFF
>TRBJ2-1|17|NA|TRBD2|TRBV4-2
TGTGCCAGCAGCCAAGATAAGGAGAGCGGGGTATACAATGAGCAGTTCTTC
CASSQDKESGVYNEQFF
>TRBJ1-6|16|NA|NA|TRBV2
TGTGCCAGCAATCCGGGCGCGGGGTCCTATAATTCACCCCTCCACTTT
CASNPGAGSYNSPLHF
>TRBJ2-5|14|NA|TRBD2|TRBV9
TGTGCCAGCAGCACTAGCGGGTTTCAAGAGACCCAGTACTTC
CASSTSGFQETQYF
>TRBJ2-3|16|few|TRBD2|TRBV11-1
TGTGCCAGCTCCCCCGCGTCCGGGAGGGTCACAGATACGCAGTATTTT
CASSPASGRVTDTQYF
>TRBJ1-1|14|NA|NA|TRBV7-6
TGTGCCAGCAGCTTGGGGGGGCGGAACACTGAAGCTTTCTTT
CASSLGGRNTEAFF
>TRBJ2-5|17|few|TRBD1|TRBV7-9
TGTGCCAGCAGCCCAAAGGGGACAGGACGTTTAAAAGAGACCCAGTACTTC
CASSPKGTGRLKETQYF
>TRBJ2-1|16|NA|TRBD1|TRBV18
TGTGCCAGCTCAGGGACAGGGAGTTCCGCGGGAAATGAGCAGTTCTTC
CASSGTGSSAGNEQFF
>TRBJ1-5|13|NA|NA|TRBV27
TGTGCCAGCAGTTTGGCATTTAATCAGCCCCAGCATTTT
CASSLAFNQPQHF
>TRBJ2-2|19|NA|NA|TRBV30
TGTGCCTGGAGTGTAGAATTGAGGGCCGGCCTTATGAAAACCGGGGAGCTGTTTTTT
CAWSVELRAGLMKTGELFF
>TRBJ2-7|13|NA|NA|TRBV5-1
TGCGCCAGCAGCCCGGACAGCTCCTACGAGCAGTACTTC
CASSPDSSYEQYF
>TRBJ2-7|13|NA|NA|TRBV6-5
TGTGCCAGCCATACTCGGCAGGGTTACGAGCAGTACTTC
CASHTRQGYEQYF
>TRBJ2-3|13|NA|TRBD1|TRBV6-1
TGTGCCAGCAATGGACAGGGGACGGATACGCAGTATTTT
CASNGQGTDTQYF
>TRBJ1-6|14|once|NA|TRBV6-6
TGTGCCAGCAGTTACACGGGGTCGGATTCACCCCTCCACTTT
CASSYTGSDSPLHF
>TRBJ2-1|15|NA|TRBD2|TRBV6-5
TGTGCCAGCAGTTACGGAGTAGCGGGATACAATGAGCAGTTCTTC
CASSYGVAGYNEQFF
>TRBJ2-1|12|few|TRBD1|TRBV6-1
TGTGCCACCCTTCCAGGGGGCAGTGAGCAGTTCTTC
CATLPGGSEQFF
>TRBJ2-7|15|NA|NA|TRBV11-2
TGTGCCAGCAGCAAATACAGGGAAACGGTCTACGAGCAGTACTTC
CASSKYRETVYEQYF
>TRBJ2-3|15|NA|TRBD1|TRBV5-1
TGCGCCAGCAGCCTCGGGGACAGTATGGCAGATACGCAGTATTTT
CASSLGDSMADTQYF
>TRBJ2-7|13|NA|NA|TRBV7-9
TGTGCCAGCAGATCTGACATGTTCTACGAGCAGTACTTC
CASRSDMFYEQYF
>TRBJ1-1|13|NA|NA|TRBV29-1
TGCAGCGTTGAGGGAGGTATGAACACTGAAGCTTTCTTT
CSVEGGMNTEAFF
>TRBJ1-5|16|NA|TRBD1|TRBV7-9
TGTGCCAGCAGCTTAGATGGGAGCAGGGGGAATCAGCCCCAGCATTTT
CASSLDGSRGNQPQHF
>TRBJ1-1|17|once|TRBD1|TRBV5-1
TGCGCCAGCAGCTTGGGAGGGGGCGCGGCATCGAACACTGAAGCTTTCTTT
CASSLGGGAASNTEAFF
>TRBJ2-7|14|NA|NA|TRBV5-6
TGTGCCAGCAGCTTGGCCAGGGCAACCTACGAGCAGTACTTC
CASSLARATYEQYF
>TRBJ2-3|16|NA|TRBD2|TRBV7-8
TGTGCCAGCAGCTTCGACCAAGCGGGGGGGCCAGATACGCAGTATTTT
CASSFDQAGGPDTQYF
>TRBJ1-5|13|NA|NA|TRBV29-1
TGCAGCGTTACAGGGTCTCTTGGACAGCCCCAGCATTTT
CSVTGSLGQPQHF
>TRBJ1-5|16|NA|NA|TRBV19
TGTGCCAGTAGTATAGGATTGGGGGCACTCAATCAGCCCCAGCATTTT
CASSIGLGALNQPQHF
>TRBJ2-7|14|NA|TRBD1|TRBV5-4
TGTGCCAGCAGCTTTGGACAGGGGGCGATCGAGCAGTACTTC
CASSFGQGAIEQYF
>TRBJ1-2|14|NA|TRBD1|TRBV5-5
TGTGCCAGCACCCCTGACAGGGGGCAGGGTGGCTACACCTTC
CASTPDRGQGGYTF
>TRBJ2-3|16|once|TRBD1|TRBV9
TGTGCCAGCAGCGTACACGGGACAGGGGGAGGAGATACGCAGTATTTT
CASSVHGTGGGDTQYF
>TRBJ1-2|17|few|TRBD1|TRBV7-6
TGTGCCAGCAGTCCTGTCCCGGGACAGGGGGCGCGGAGTGGCTACACCTTC
CASSPVPGQGARSGYTF
>TRBJ2-7|16|few|NA|TRBV11-3
TGTGCCAGCAGCTTATCCTCGAGCGGGACAGGCTACGAGCAGTACTTC
CASSLSSSGTGYEQYF